Listed here are 17 T cell receptor beta chains from one sample, sequenced in a study of cytomegalovirus exposure and HLA in healthy donors. Primers for the PCR totalled 60 Vbeta and 13 Jbeta. Using immunoSEQ multiplex PCR, the repertoire was profiled, and TCRdb retains in-frame clones only, with some absent. This sample has approximately 160,000 clones, with approximately 71% found just once. The material sequenced was PBMCs. All receptors derive from a man aged 50 to 59 in good health and CMV-seronegative.

CDR3: CASSPWGASYGYTF. The CDR3 DNA reads TGTGCCAGCTCACCGTGGGGCGCGTCCTATGGCTACACCTTC. The chain couples TRBV18 to TRBJ1-2; tentative D call: TRBD1 (5 bases). The germline V and J ends were trimmed by 3 bases and 4 bases, with 12 bases remaining between them. Germline CDR1 KGHSH, CDR2 LQKENI. CDR3 length equals 14 residues.

The count of this clone is one. This chain joins TRBV15 and TRBJ1-2, with 8 bases aligning to TRBD1. CDR1 and CDR2 from the germline V gene are LNHNV and YYDKDF (reference sequence). V shed 2 bases, J shed 0 bases, and the junction held 2 bases outside the gene matches. The CDR3 has 15 residues. The CDR3 DNA reads as TGTGCCACCAGCAGACAACAGGGGGCTAACTATGGCTACACCTTC. Protein sequence: CATSRQQGANYGYTF.

V is TRBV19 and J is TRBJ1-5; TRBD1 matches at 10 bases. V dropped 3 bases and J dropped 6; count of bases not matched to a gene: 8. CDR3 length: 16 residues. CDR1 is LNHDA and CDR2 is SQIVND in the germline V gene (reference sequence). The CDR3 region has the DNA TGTGCCAGTAGTATCTCTCCGGGACAGGGGTTTCAGCCCCAGCATTTT. Protein sequence: CASSISPGQGFQPQHF.

This clone was picked up one time. A junction boundary mismatches the germline segment, possibly from a read error. J is TRBJ2-2 and V is TRBV5-4; TRBD1 matches 8 bases. The CDR3 contains 15 residues. The V gene's germline CDR1 is SGHNT and CDR2 YYREEE (reference sequence). This chain's CDR3 is CASTLGQANTGELFF. Here the CDR3 DNA reads TGTGCCAGCACCTTGGGACAGGCGAACACCGGGGAGCTGTTTTTT.

The V gene is TRBV2, the J gene TRBJ2-3; D may be TRBD2 (6 bases). CDR3 length equals 16 residues. Trimming left V 7 bases short and J 6 bases short, with 23 bases between. In germline, CDR1 is SNHLY, CDR2 FYNNEI. CDR3 protein: CASTEWAAGPRDTQYF. The CDR3 DNA is TGTGCCAGCACCGAATGGGCCGCGGGACCACGGGATACGCAGTATTTT.

The chain links TRBV2 to TRBJ1-2; possibly TRBD1 for D (5 bases). Trimming removed 5 bases from V and 4 bases from J, with 8 bases in between. Germline CDR1 is SNHLY and CDR2 is FYNNEI. The CDR3 length is 12 residues. CDR3 in DNA: TGTGCCAGCAGTCCTGACAGCTATGGCTACACCTTC. Protein: CASSPDSYGYTF.

The chain couples TRBV6-5 to TRBJ1-2; D remains ambiguous. V was trimmed by 10 bases and J by 0 bases, leaving 9 bases between them. This CDR3 contains 12 residues. Germline V gene lookup returns CDR1 MNHEY and CDR2 SVGAGI. The CDR3 nucleotides read TGTGCCACCCACAGAGCTAACTATGGCTACACCTTC. This translates into CATHRANYGYTF.

The chain carries TRBV5-1 and TRBJ1-2; 9 nucleotides match TRBD1. Trimming cost V 1 base and J 8 bases; bases outside gene matches: 3. The CDR3 is made up of 13 amino acids. Germline CDR1 reads SGHRS; CDR2 reads YFSETQ. CDR3 DNA: TGCGCCAGCAGCTTGACAGGGGGCGACGGCTACACCTTC. This encodes CASSLTGGDGYTF.

Only a few counts were recorded for this clone. The chain links TRBV6-5 to TRBJ2-7; no firm D call. V lost 5 bases to trimming and J lost 0 bases, with 14 bases between them. Germline lookup yields CDR1 MNHEY and CDR2 SVGAGI. This CDR3 comprises 15 residues. The CDR3 here is CASSPRPRSSYEQYF. The CDR3 DNA reads as TGTGCCAGCAGTCCTAGACCGCGTAGCTCCTACGAGCAGTACTTC.

In its sample, this clone was seen a few times. This chain uses TRBV6-5 with TRBJ1-3; D unresolved. The CDR3 runs 15 residues. Trimming removed 6 bases from V and 0 bases from J, with 12 bases in between. CDR1 and CDR2 from the germline V gene are MNHEY and SVGAGI. The CDR3, as DNA: TGTGCCAGCAGGGGTGGCGGCCGCTCTGGAAACACCATATATTTT. This gives the protein CASRGGGRSGNTIYF.

J is TRBJ2-1 and V is TRBV6-1, with 9 bases identical to TRBD2. Germline lookup yields CDR1 MNHNS and CDR2 SASEGT. The CDR3 is 15 amino acids. The trim removed 4 bases at V and 4 bases at J, leaving 5 bases unmatched. The CDR3 region has the DNA TGTGCCAGCAGTGGGAGTAGCGGGGGTTACAATGAGCAGTTCTTC. Its protein is CASSGSSGGYNEQFF.

This chain uses TRBV6-1 with TRBJ1-2; D perhaps matches TRBD1 (6 bases). The germline CDR1 and CDR2 sequences are MNHNS and SASEGT. V was shortened by 3 bases and J by 3 bases, with 11 bases between the two germline ends. There are 14 residues in the CDR3. The CDR3 bases are TGTGCCAGCAGTGACAGGGGTAAAGACTATGGCTACACCTTC. Translating it yields CASSDRGKDYGYTF.

The rearrangement uses TRBV7-6 and TRBJ2-7; 9 nucleotides match TRBD1. The germline CDR1 and CDR2 sequences are SGHVS and FNYEAQ. The CDR3 is 15 amino acids. The J segment lost 5 bases and the V segment lost 5 bases, leaving 10 bases of the junction unmatched. CDR3 sequence reads: CASSPRGQGMNEQYF. The CDR3 DNA follows: TGTGCCAGCAGCCCTCGGGGACAGGGAATGAACGAGCAGTACTTC. The complete variable domain, with remaining parts taken from reference TRBV7-6 and TRBJ2-7, reads GAGVSQSPRYKVTKRGQDVALRCDPISGHVSLYWYRQALGQGPEFLTYFNYEAQQDKSGLPNDRFSAERPEGSISTLTIQRTEQRDSAMYRCASSPRGQGMNEQYFGPGTRLTVT.

The chain combines TRBV28 with TRBJ1-3; a weak D match, TRBD1 (6 bases). This CDR3 region has 17 residues. V was cut by 3 bases and J by 2 bases, with 17 bases left in between. CDR1 MDHEN and CDR2 SYDVKM come from the germline V gene. The CDR3 coding sequence is TGTGCCAGCAGTTTTTTGCCCCCCGGGACAACTGGAAACACCATATATTTT. It specifies CASSFLPPGTTGNTIYF.

In DNA form, the CDR3 reads TGCGCCAGCAGCTTTCTCGGACTAGCGGGCGCCTACAATGAGCAGTTCTTC. Protein sequence: CASSFLGLAGAYNEQFF. The chain carries TRBV5-1 and TRBJ2-1; 11 positions agree with TRBD2. The CDR3 runs to 17 residues. The germline CDR1 and CDR2 sequences are SGHRS and YFSETQ. The V and J ends lost 2 bases and 2 bases, in that order; junction bases with no gene match: 6.

The gene calls are TRBV29-1 and TRBJ1-1, with a tentative D call TRBD1 (6 bases). This CDR3 has 14 residues. Germline V gene data show CDR1 as SQVTM and CDR2 as ANQGSEA. V was pared by 0 bases and J by 7 bases, with 15 bases between. The CDR3 loop reads CSVEDLGGAREAFF. CDR3 nucleotide sequence: TGCAGCGTTGAAGATCTTGGGGGGGCCCGTGAAGCTTTCTTT.

The CDR3 region has the DNA TGTGCCAGCAGTTACTCGGACTTACGCTCTGGAAACACCATATATTTT. Translating it yields CASSYSDLRSGNTIYF. The V call is TRBV6-5, the J call TRBJ1-3; D ambiguous. The germline V and J ends were trimmed by 0 bases and 0 bases, with 9 bases remaining between them. This CDR3 is built from 16 residues. In germline, CDR1 is MNHEY, CDR2 SVGAGI.